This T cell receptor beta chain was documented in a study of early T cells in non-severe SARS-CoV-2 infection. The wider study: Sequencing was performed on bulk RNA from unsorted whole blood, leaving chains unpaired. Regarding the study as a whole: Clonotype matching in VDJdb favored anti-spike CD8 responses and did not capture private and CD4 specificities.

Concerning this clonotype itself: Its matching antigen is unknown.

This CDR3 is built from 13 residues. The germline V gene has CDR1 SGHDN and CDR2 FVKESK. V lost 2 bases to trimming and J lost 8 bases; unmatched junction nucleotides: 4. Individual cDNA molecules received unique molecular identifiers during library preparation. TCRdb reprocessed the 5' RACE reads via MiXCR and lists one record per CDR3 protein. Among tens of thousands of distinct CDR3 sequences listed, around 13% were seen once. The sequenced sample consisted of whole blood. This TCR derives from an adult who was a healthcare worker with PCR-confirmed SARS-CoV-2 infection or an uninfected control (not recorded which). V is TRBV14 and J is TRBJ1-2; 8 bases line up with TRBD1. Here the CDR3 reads CASSQITGGGYTF. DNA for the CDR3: TGTGCCAGCAGCCAAATCACAGGGGGAGGCTACACCTTC.